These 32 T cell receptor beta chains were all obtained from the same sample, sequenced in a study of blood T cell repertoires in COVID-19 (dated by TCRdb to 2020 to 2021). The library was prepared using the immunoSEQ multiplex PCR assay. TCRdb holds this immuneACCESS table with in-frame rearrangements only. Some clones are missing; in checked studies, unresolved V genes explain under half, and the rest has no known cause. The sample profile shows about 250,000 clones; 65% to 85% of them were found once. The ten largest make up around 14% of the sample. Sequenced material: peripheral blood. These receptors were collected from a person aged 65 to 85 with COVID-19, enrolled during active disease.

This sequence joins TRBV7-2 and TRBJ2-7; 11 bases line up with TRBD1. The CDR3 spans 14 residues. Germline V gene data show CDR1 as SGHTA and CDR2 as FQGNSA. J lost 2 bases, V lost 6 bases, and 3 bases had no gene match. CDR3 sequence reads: CASSLGQGAYEQYF. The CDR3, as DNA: TGTGCCAGCAGTCTGGGACAGGGGGCCTACGAGCAGTACTTC.

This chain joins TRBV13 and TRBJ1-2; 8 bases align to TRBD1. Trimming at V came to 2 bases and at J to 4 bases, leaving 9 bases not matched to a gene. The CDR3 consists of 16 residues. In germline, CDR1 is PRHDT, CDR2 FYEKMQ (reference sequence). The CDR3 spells CASSLSGTGVIYGYTF. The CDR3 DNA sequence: TGTGCCAGCAGCTTAAGCGGGACAGGCGTCATCTATGGCTACACCTTC.

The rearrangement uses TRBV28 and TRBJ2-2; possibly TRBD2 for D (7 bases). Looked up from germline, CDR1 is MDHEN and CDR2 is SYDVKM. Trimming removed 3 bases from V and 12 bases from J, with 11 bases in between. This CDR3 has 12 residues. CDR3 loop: CASSLRGGKLFF. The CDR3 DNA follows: TGTGCCAGCAGTTTGAGGGGGGGGAAGCTGTTTTTT.

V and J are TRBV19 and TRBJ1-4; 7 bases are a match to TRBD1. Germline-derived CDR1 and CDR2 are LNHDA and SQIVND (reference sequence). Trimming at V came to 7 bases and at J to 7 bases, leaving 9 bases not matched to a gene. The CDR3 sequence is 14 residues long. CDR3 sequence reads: CASNFFQGGEKLFF. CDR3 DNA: TGTGCCAGTAATTTTTTTCAGGGGGGTGAAAAACTGTTTTTT.

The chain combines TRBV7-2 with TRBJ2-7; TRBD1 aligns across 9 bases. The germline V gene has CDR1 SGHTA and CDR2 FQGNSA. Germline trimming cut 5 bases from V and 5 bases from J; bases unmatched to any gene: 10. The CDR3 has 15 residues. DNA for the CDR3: TGTGCCAGCAGCCTACCCCCCGGGACAGGGCACGAGCAGTACTTC. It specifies CASSLPPGTGHEQYF.

This CDR3 is CAENHSGGATDTQYF. In DNA, the CDR3 is TGTGCCGAAAACCATAGCGGGGGGGCCACAGATACGCAGTATTTT. The V and J genes are TRBV30 and TRBJ2-3, with TRBD2 matching over 11 bases. Germline V gives CDR1 GTSNPN, CDR2 SVGIG (reference sequence). V shed 8 bases and J 2 bases; nucleotides not matched to a gene: 9. CDR3 size: 15 residues.

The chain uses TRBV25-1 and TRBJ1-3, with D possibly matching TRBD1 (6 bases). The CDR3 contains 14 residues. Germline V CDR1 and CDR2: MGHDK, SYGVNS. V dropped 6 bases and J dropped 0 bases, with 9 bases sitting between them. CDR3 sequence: CASRGAGSGNTIYF. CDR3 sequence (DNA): TGTGCCAGCAGGGGGGCGGGCTCTGGAAACACCATATATTTT.

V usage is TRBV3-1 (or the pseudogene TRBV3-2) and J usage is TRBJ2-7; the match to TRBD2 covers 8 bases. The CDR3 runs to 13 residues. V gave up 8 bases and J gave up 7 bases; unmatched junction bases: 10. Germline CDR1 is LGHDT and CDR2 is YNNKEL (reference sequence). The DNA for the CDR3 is TGTGCCAGCGGAGCGGGAGTGGGGAGAGAGCAGTACTTC. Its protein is CASGAGVGREQYF.

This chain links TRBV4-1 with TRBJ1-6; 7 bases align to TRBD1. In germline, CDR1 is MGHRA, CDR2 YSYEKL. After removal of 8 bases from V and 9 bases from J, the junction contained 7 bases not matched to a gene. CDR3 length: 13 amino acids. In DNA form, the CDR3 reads TGCGCCAGCCGATCGACAGGGCGTTCACCCCTCCACTTT. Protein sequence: CASRSTGRSPLHF.

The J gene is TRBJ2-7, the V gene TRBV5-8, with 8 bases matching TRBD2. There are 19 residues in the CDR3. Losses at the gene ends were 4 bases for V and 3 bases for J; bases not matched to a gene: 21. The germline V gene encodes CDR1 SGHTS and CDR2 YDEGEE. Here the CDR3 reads CASSGTSGTALILNYEQYF. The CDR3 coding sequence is TGTGCCAGCAGCGGAACTAGCGGAACAGCTCTGATCCTAAACTACGAGCAGTACTTC.

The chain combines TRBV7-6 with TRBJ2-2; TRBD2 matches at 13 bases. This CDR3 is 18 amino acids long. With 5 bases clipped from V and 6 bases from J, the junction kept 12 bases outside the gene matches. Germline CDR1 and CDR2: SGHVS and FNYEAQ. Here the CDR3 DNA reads TGTGCCAGCAGCACCCGACTAGCGGGAGGTGTAGGTCCCGGGGAGCTGTTTTTT. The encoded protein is CASSTRLAGGVGPGELFF.

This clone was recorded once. CDR3 amino acids: CASSRSSGGRGDTQYF. The CDR3 region has the DNA TGTGCCAGCAGTCGTTCTAGCGGGGGGCGGGGAGATACGCAGTATTTT. The V and J genes are TRBV11-2 and TRBJ2-3, with TRBD2 matching 11 bases. The junction had 10 bases not matched to a gene; V was cut back by 6 bases and J by 5 bases. CDR3 length equals 16 residues. Germline V gene data show CDR1 as SGHAT and CDR2 as FQNNGV.

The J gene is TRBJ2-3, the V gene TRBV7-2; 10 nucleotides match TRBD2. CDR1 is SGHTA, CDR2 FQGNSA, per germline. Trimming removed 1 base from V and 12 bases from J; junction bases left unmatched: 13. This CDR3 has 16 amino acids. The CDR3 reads CASSLVVAGGPPLQYF. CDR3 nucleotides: TGTGCCAGCAGCTTAGTCGTAGCGGGAGGCCCCCCCTTACAGTATTTT.

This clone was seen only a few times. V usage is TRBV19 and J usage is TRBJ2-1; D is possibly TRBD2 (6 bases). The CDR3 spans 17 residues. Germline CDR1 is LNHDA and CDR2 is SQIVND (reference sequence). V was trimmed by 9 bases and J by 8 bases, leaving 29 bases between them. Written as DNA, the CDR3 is TGTGCCAGCCGGAGGAGCACTGCCGCAGCGGGTTCACATGAGCAGTTCTTC. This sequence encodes CASRRSTAAAGSHEQFF.

The CDR3 loop reads CASSLDRGNSPLHF. The CDR3 DNA is TGTGCCAGCAGCTTGGACAGGGGGAATTCACCCCTCCACTTT. J is TRBJ1-6 and V is TRBV5-6; 8 nucleotides line up with TRBD1. The CDR3 runs 14 residues. V was pared by 0 bases and J by 7 bases, with 0 bases of the junction left unmatched. In germline, CDR1 is SGHDT, CDR2 YYEEEE.

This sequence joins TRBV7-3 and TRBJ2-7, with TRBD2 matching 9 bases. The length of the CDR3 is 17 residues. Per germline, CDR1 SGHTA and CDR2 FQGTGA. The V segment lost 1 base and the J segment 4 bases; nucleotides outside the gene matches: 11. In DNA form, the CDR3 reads TGTGCCAGCAGCTTAATTTGGCCGGCTAGCGGGACGTACGAGCAGTACTTC. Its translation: CASSLIWPASGTYEQYF. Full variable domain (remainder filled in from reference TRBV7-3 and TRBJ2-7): GAGVSQTPSNKVTEKGKYVELRCDPISGHTALYWYRQSLGQGPEFLIYFQGTGAADDSGLPNDRFFAVRPEGSVSTLKIQRTERGDSAVYLCASSLIWPASGTYEQYFGPGTRLTVT.

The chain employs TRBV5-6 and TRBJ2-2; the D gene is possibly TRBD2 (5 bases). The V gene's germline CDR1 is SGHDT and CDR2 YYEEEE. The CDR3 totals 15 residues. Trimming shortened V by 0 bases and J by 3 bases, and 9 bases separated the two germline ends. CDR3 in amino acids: CASSLASRDTGELFF. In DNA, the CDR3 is TGTGCCAGCAGCTTGGCGTCGAGGGACACCGGGGAGCTGTTTTTT.

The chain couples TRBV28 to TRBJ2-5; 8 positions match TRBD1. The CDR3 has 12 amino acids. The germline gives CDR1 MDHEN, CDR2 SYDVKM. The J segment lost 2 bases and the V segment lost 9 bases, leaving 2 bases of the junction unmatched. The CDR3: CARRDRQETQYF. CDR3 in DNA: TGTGCCAGGCGGGACAGGCAAGAGACCCAGTACTTC.

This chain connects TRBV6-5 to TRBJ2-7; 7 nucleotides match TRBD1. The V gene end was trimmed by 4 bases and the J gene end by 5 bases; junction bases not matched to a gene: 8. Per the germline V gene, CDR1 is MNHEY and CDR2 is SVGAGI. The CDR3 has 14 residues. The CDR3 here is CASSSPGQTDEQYF. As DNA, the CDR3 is TGTGCCAGCAGTTCCCCGGGACAGACGGACGAGCAGTACTTC.

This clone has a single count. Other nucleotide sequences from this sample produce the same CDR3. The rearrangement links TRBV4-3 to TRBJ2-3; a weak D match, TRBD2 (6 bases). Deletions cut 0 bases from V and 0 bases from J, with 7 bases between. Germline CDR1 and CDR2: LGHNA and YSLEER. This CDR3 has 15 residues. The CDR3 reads CASSQDAGSTDTQYF. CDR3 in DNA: TGCGCCAGCAGCCAAGATGCGGGGAGCACAGATACGCAGTATTTT.

The CDR3 loop reads CSAGQGFSYEQYF. DNA of the CDR3: TGCAGCGCTGGACAGGGATTCAGCTACGAGCAGTACTTC. This rearrangement joins TRBV29-1 to TRBJ2-7; 8 nucleotides match TRBD1. CDR1 and CDR2 (germline): SQVTM, ANQGSEA. This CDR3 comprises 13 residues. Trimming cost V 7 bases and J 3 bases; bases outside gene matches: 8.

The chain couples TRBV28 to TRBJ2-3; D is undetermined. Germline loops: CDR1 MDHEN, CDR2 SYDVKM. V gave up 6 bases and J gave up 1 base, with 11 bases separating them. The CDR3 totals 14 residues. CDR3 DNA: TGTGCCAGCAGGGCGACGCTAGGCACAGATACGCAGTATTTT. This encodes CASRATLGTDTQYF. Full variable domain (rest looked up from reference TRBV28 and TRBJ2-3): DVKVTQSSRYLVKRTGEKVFLECVQDMDHENMFWYRQDPGLGLRLIYFSYDVKMKEKGDIPEGYSVSREKKERFSLILESASTNQTSMYLCASRATLGTDTQYFGPGTRLTVL.

Written as DNA, the CDR3 is TGTGCCAGCAGCAAGACAGGGGGCGCCTATGGCTACACCTTC. Translated: CASSKTGGAYGYTF. The chain is built from TRBV11-2 and TRBJ1-2; the match to TRBD1 covers 10 bases. The germline CDR1 and CDR2 sequences are SGHAT and FQNNGV. Trimming removed 5 bases from V and 4 bases from J; junction bases left unmatched: 4. The CDR3 is made up of 14 amino acids.

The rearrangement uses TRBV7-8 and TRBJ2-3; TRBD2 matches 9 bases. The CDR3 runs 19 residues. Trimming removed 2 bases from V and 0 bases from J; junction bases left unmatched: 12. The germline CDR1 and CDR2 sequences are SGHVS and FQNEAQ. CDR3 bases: TGTGCCAGCAGCTTAAAGGGACTAGCCACACTTCCTAGCACAGATACGCAGTATTTT. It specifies CASSLKGLATLPSTDTQYF.

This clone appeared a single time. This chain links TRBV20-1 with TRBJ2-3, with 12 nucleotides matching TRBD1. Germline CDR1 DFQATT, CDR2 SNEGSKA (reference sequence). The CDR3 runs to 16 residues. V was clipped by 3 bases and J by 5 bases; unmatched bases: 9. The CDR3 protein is CSASRDRGLSIDTQYF. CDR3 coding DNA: TGCAGTGCTAGTCGGGACAGGGGGCTTTCTATAGATACGCAGTATTTT.

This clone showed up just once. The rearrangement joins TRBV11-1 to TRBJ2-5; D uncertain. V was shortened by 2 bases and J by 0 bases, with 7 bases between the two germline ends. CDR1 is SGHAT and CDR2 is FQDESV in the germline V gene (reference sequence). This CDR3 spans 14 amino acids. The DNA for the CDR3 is TGTGCCAGCAGCTTACGTTCCCACCAAGAGACCCAGTACTTC. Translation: CASSLRSHQETQYF.

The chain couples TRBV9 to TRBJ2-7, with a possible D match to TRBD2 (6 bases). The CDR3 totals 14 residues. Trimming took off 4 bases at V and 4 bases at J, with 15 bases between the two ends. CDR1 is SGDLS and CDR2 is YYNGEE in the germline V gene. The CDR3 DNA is TGTGCCAGCAGCCTTGGGGGGATCGTTTACGAGCAGTACTTC. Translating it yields CASSLGGIVYEQYF.

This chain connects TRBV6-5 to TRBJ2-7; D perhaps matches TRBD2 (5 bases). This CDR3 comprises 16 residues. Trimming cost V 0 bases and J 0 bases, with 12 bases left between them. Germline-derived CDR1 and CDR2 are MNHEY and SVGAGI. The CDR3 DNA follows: TGTGCCAGCAGTTACTCTAGCGTTGCCGCCTCCTACGAGCAGTACTTC. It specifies CASSYSSVAASYEQYF.

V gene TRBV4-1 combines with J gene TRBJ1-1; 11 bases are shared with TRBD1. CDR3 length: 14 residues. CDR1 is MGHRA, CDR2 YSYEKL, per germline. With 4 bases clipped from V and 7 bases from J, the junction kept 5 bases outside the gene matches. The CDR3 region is CASSLGQGANEAFF. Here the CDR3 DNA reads TGCGCCAGCAGCCTAGGACAGGGGGCAAATGAAGCTTTCTTT.

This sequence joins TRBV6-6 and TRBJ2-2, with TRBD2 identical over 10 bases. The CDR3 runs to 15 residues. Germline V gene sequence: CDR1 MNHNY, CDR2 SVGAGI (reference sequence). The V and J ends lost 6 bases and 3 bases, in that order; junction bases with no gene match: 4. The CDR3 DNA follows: TGTGCCAGCAGCGAGCGGGGGGGAGACACCGGGGAGCTGTTTTTT. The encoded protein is CASSERGGDTGELFF.

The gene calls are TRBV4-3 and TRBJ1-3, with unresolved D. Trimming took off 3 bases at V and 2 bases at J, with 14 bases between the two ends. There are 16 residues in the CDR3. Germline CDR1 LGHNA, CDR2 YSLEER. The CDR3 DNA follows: TGCGCCAGCAGCCATGACAACGTGAAACCTGGAAACACCATATATTTT. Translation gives CASSHDNVKPGNTIYF.

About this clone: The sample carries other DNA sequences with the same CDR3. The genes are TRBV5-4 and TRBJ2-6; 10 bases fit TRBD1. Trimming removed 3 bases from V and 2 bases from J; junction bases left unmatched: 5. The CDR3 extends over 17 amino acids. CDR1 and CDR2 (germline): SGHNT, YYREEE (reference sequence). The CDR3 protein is CASSSPGQGAGANVLTF. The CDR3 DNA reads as TGTGCCAGCAGCTCCCCAGGACAGGGGGCTGGGGCCAACGTCCTGACTTTC.